The sequence of this T cell receptor beta chain was determined in a study of blood T cell repertoires in COVID-19. This clone was picked up one time. Assay used: immunoSEQ multiplex PCR; TCRdb lists only in-frame clones, some missing. This sample yields 200,000 to 250,000 clones, of which nearly 90% are seen a single time; 11% belongs to the top ten. Sequencing was carried out using PBMCs or T cells enriched from blood (not recorded which). The TCR was taken from a man aged 25 to 40 who had recovered from COVID-19.

The CDR3 coding sequence is TGTGCCATCGAGGTGGGACACGAAAATTCACCCCTCCACTTT. Its protein product is CAIEVGHENSPLHF. The chain uses TRBV7-9 and TRBJ1-6; D might be TRBD1 (6 bases). CDR1 and CDR2 (germline): SEHNR, FQNEAQ (reference sequence). This CDR3 is built from 14 residues. V was clipped by 10 bases and J by 7 bases, with 17 bases between them. The full variable domain, its missing parts supplied by reference TRBV7-9 and TRBJ1-6, is DTGVSQNPRHKITKRGQNVTFRCDPISEHNRLYWYRQTLGQGPEFLTYFQNEAQLEKSRLLSDRFSAERPKGSFSTLEIQRTEQGDSAMYLCAIEVGHENSPLHFGNGTRLTVT.